This note documents a single T cell receptor beta chain sequence. The antigen is unknown. Time point given: week 23, last vaccination. The investigators gave 300 ug of mutant IDH1 20-mer peptide in each vaccine dose, together with topical imiquimod. Each donor presented with a new WHO grade 3 or 4 astrocytoma that tested IDH1-mutant and showed ATRX loss. This entry belongs to a study of a mutant IDH1 vaccine in newly diagnosed glioma. Study-level information: The sex distribution of treated patients was roughly 62% male and around 38% female, with a mean age of 40.4 years.

Generated by immunoSEQ multiplex PCR, the TCRdb table keeps only in-frame clones and is missing some. Of 50,000 to 70,000 clones in the sample, approximately 87% were seen once. The trim removed 1 base at V and 4 bases at J, leaving 6 bases unmatched. CDR3 length: 15 residues. CDR1 and CDR2 (germline): LNHNV, YYDKDF (reference sequence). Study-wide points: Seemingly, top peripheral T cell clonotype changes bore no relation to pseudoprogression.

V is TRBV15 and J is TRBJ2-7; 8 positions agree with TRBD1. This sequence originates from a man in his forties with glioma. The sample here was PBMCs, taken from a glioma patient whose treatment included an IDH1 peptide vaccine. The CDR3 nucleotides are TGTGCCACCAGCAGAGGGGGACAGGCCTCATACGAGCAGTACTTC. As protein: CATSRGGQASYEQYF.